A single sample gave rise to the 25 T cell receptor beta chains below, sequenced in a study of T-cell memory formation after mild COVID-19. One entry per CDR3 protein, called by TCRdb with MiXCR from the 5' RACE reads. The table includes 350,000 to 550,000 distinct CDR3 sequences, roughly 18% detected once. The sequenced material came from PBMCs or a T cell subset sorted from them (not recorded which). These receptors all stem from a man between 18 and 35 years old who had mild COVID-19 (a few samples of this study predate the infection). Cell type and time point are not known.

This clonotype was counted a few times. This sequence joins TRBV4-1 and TRBJ2-1; 9 nucleotides align to TRBD2. This CDR3 contains 15 residues. Germline values: CDR1 MGHRA, CDR2 YSYEKL. The junction had 5 bases not matched to a gene; V was cut back by 5 bases and J by 3 bases. The CDR3 region is CASSMRGGLYNEQFF. In DNA form, the CDR3 reads TGCGCCAGCAGCATGCGGGGGGGCCTCTACAATGAGCAGTTCTTC.

The sample holds a few counts of this clonotype. This rearrangement joins TRBV27 to TRBJ1-1, with TRBD1 as a possible D gene (6 bases). The CDR3 is 13 amino acids. Germline loops: CDR1 MNHEY, CDR2 SMNVEV (reference sequence). The V end was cut by 8 bases, the J end by 8 bases, with 18 bases between. The CDR3 protein is CASARGGRMEAFF. The DNA for the CDR3 is TGTGCCAGCGCCCGTGGGGGCCGGATGGAAGCTTTCTTT.

The V call is TRBV7-2, the J call TRBJ2-3; D uncertain. Germline values: CDR1 SGHTA, CDR2 FQGNSA. This CDR3 spans 14 amino acids. Trimming shortened V by 2 bases and J by 3 bases, and 9 bases separated the two germline ends. Here the CDR3 DNA reads TGTGCCAGCAGCTTAAATGTCGGTACAGATACGCAGTATTTT. Encoded protein: CASSLNVGTDTQYF.

The chain is built from TRBV15 and TRBJ2-7; a possible D gene is TRBD2 (6 bases). The germline V gene has CDR1 LNHNV and CDR2 YYDKDF (reference sequence). The CDR3 loop spans 15 amino acids. The germline V and J ends were trimmed by 3 bases and 1 base, with 13 bases remaining between them. CDR3 nucleotide sequence: TGTGCCACCAGCAGCCCCGGGGCGGGGTCCTACGAGCAGTACTTC. Protein product: CATSSPGAGSYEQYF.

The chain uses TRBV20-1 and TRBJ1-5, with 7 positions matching TRBD1. Per germline, CDR1 DFQATT and CDR2 SNEGSKA (reference sequence). This CDR3 region has 12 residues. With 8 bases clipped from V and 5 bases from J, the junction kept 6 bases outside the gene matches. The CDR3 region is CSIQTGHQPQHF. DNA for the CDR3: TGCAGTATTCAGACAGGGCATCAGCCCCAGCATTTT.

This clonotype has a handful of counts. The chain uses TRBV3-1 and TRBJ2-1; D is possibly TRBD2 (6 bases). V was shortened by 3 bases and J by 12 bases, with 9 bases between the two germline ends. This CDR3 is built from 11 residues. Germline V gives CDR1 LGHDT, CDR2 YNNKEL (reference sequence). The CDR3 loop reads CASSQGLGQFF. CDR3 in DNA: TGTGCCAGCAGCCAGGGACTGGGGCAGTTCTTC.

The V gene is TRBV20-1, the J gene TRBJ1-1; tentative D call: TRBD1 (5 bases). The CDR3 contains 13 residues. V was shortened by 6 bases and J by 0 bases, with 11 bases between the two germline ends. Germline assignment: CDR1 DFQATT and CDR2 SNEGSKA (reference sequence). In DNA, the CDR3 is TGCAGTGCGGGAGGACACTTGAACACTGAAGCTTTCTTT. Its protein is CSAGGHLNTEAFF.

Here the CDR3 DNA reads TGTGCCAGCAGCCAAACCCCGTGGTACCGTTCGGAGACCCAGTACTTC. Translated: CASSQTPWYRSETQYF. The chain has TRBV3-1 and TRBJ2-5; D uncertain. The CDR3 length is 16 residues. CDR1 is LGHDT and CDR2 is YNNKEL in the germline V gene (reference sequence). The V end was cut by 2 bases, the J end by 5 bases, with 18 bases between.

Comment on this clonotype: A read error may produce the germline difference seen at one junction end. This chain links TRBV5-1 with TRBJ2-5, with TRBD1 identical over 7 bases. This CDR3 is built from 17 residues. Germline V CDR1 and CDR2: SGHRS, YFSETQ. The DNA for the CDR3 is TGCGCCAGCAGGTTGGCCTACAGGGGCCGGGGAAAAGAGACCCAGTACTTC. Translating it yields CASRLAYRGRGKETQYF.

This clonotype showed up just a few times. V is TRBV6-2 or TRBV6-3 and J is TRBJ1-5; D remains ambiguous. V lost 0 bases to trimming and J lost 6 bases, with 9 bases between them. The germline gives CDR1 MNHEY, CDR2 SVGEGT. The CDR3 runs 14 residues. CDR3 in amino acids: CASSYSPGSQPQHF. Written as DNA, the CDR3 is TGTGCCAGCAGTTACTCTCCGGGTAGTCAGCCCCAGCATTTT.

V usage is TRBV10-1 and J usage is TRBJ2-1; a possible D gene is TRBD2 (5 bases). With 0 bases removed from V and 4 bases from J, the gap between germline ends came to 13 bases. The CDR3 spans 16 residues. The germline V gene encodes CDR1 WNHNN and CDR2 SYGVQD (reference sequence). CDR3 in DNA: TGCGCCAGCAGTGAGTCGAGCGGCAGAAGGTACAATGAGCAGTTCTTC. Its protein is CASSESSGRRYNEQFF.

The chain is built from TRBV5-1 and TRBJ2-1; 10 bases line up with TRBD1. V lost 0 bases, J lost 8 bases, and 5 bases stayed unmatched. The germline gives CDR1 SGHRS, CDR2 YFSETQ. The CDR3 has 15 residues. CDR3 residues: CASSLGQGAVDEQFF. In nucleotides, the CDR3 is TGCGCCAGCAGCTTGGGACAGGGGGCGGTGGATGAGCAGTTCTTC. The variable domain in full, completed from reference TRBV5-1 and TRBJ2-1, reads KAGVTQTPRYLIKTRGQQVTLSCSPISGHRSVSWYQQTPGQGLQFLFEYFSETQRNKGNFPGRFSGRQFSNSRSEMNVSTLELGDSALYLCASSLGQGAVDEQFFGPGTRLTVL.

This clonotype has a handful of counts. In nucleotides, the CDR3 is TGTGCCAGCAGCCCCACGGGACAGGGGACCAGGGCCCAAGAGACCCAGTACTTC. Translating it yields CASSPTGQGTRAQETQYF. This chain connects TRBV3-1 to TRBJ2-5, with 10 bases fitting TRBD1. The CDR3 contains 18 residues. Germline CDR1 and CDR2: LGHDT and YNNKEL (reference sequence). J lost 1 base, V lost 4 bases, and 12 bases had no gene match.

This clonotype was seen a few times. This chain links TRBV18 with TRBJ2-7, with D perhaps TRBD2 (6 bases). Between the trimmed V and J ends, which lost 2 bases and 4 bases, there was a span of 12 bases. Germline V gives CDR1 KGHSH, CDR2 LQKENI. CDR3 size: 14 residues. The DNA of the CDR3 is TGTGCCAGCTCACCAGGGACTGGAGAATACGAGCAGTACTTC. Encoded protein: CASSPGTGEYEQYF.

The V and J genes are TRBV9 and TRBJ2-3; D not resolved. Germline lookup yields CDR1 SGDLS and CDR2 YYNGEE. CDR3 length: 13 residues. Trimming pared 1 base from V and 3 bases from J, leaving 6 bases between. The DNA for the CDR3 is TGTGCCAGCAGCGTAACGTTTACAGATACGCAGTATTTT. Translated, it gives CASSVTFTDTQYF.

The J gene is TRBJ2-1, the V gene TRBV4-3; 10 positions match TRBD1. The CDR3 has 15 amino acids. The V gene end was trimmed by 1 base and the J gene end by 8 bases; junction bases not matched to a gene: 5. From germline, CDR1 is LGHNA and CDR2 YSLEER. DNA of the CDR3: TGCGCCAGCAGCCAAGTGACAGGGGGCCTGGATGAGCAGTTCTTC. Residues: CASSQVTGGLDEQFF.

The V call is TRBV11-1, the J call TRBJ2-3; no clear D. The V gene's germline CDR1 is SGHAT and CDR2 FQDESV (reference sequence). Trimming shortened V by 4 bases and J by 4 bases, and 12 bases separated the two germline ends. The length of the CDR3 is 14 residues. The CDR3 spells CASSYLVGSDTQYF. The CDR3 nucleotides read TGTGCCAGCAGCTACCTGGTCGGGTCAGATACGCAGTATTTT.

This clonotype was recorded at least ten times. This sequence joins TRBV5-1 and TRBJ1-5, with D perhaps matching TRBD1 (5 bases). The CDR3 contains 14 residues. V dropped 4 bases and J dropped 1 base, with 9 bases sitting between them. The germline CDR1 and CDR2 sequences are SGHRS and YFSETQ. The CDR3 sequence: CASSPGPSNQPQHF. In nucleotides, the CDR3 is TGCGCCAGCAGCCCGGGACCGAGCAATCAGCCCCAGCATTTT.

This clonotype was counted at least ten times. A junction end diverges from the germline sequence, so it may reflect a read error. The rearrangement uses TRBV5-1 and TRBJ2-2, with D perhaps matching TRBD1 or TRBD2 (5 bases each). Looked up from germline, CDR1 is SGHRS and CDR2 is YFSETQ. The CDR3 totals 14 residues. Here the CDR3 DNA reads TGTGCCAGCAGCTTGGGGGCGAACACCGGGGAGCTGTTTTTT. As protein: CASSLGANTGELFF.

This clonotype has just a few counts. In DNA form, the CDR3 reads TGTGCCAGCACGTGGACTCGGGGCAATGAGCAGTTCTTC. It specifies CASTWTRGNEQFF. The chain couples TRBV2 to TRBJ2-1; possible D gene TRBD2, 5 bases. CDR1 is SNHLY, CDR2 FYNNEI, per germline. This CDR3 contains 13 residues. V was cut by 7 bases and J by 6 bases, with 13 bases left in between.

The chain is built from TRBV20-1 and TRBJ1-5, with 7 bases that match TRBD1. Trimming at V came to 6 bases and at J to 3 bases, leaving 2 bases not matched to a gene. Germline loops: CDR1 DFQATT, CDR2 SNEGSKA (reference sequence). The CDR3 contains 12 residues. Here the CDR3 DNA reads TGCAGTGCCGGACAGGCCAATCAGCCCCAGCATTTT. It encodes CSAGQANQPQHF.

The chain uses TRBV12-3 or TRBV12-4 and TRBJ1-5; the D gene is possibly TRBD1 (5 bases). The CDR3 totals 12 residues. V was clipped by 6 bases and J by 7 bases, with 10 bases between them. The chain's CDR3 is CASSKDSQPQHF. CDR3 coding DNA: TGTGCCAGCAGCAAAGACAGCCAGCCCCAGCATTTT.

This clonotype was picked up a small number of times. The chain couples TRBV12-5 to TRBJ2-7; D is undetermined. From germline, CDR1 is LGHNT and CDR2 FRNRAP. This CDR3 has 14 residues. Trimming left V 7 bases short and J 4 bases short, with 17 bases between. CDR3 sequence: CASATQTPPYEQYF. CDR3 nucleotide sequence: TGTGCTAGTGCCACCCAGACGCCACCGTACGAGCAGTACTTC.

The chain is built from TRBV20-1 and TRBJ1-2; D is perhaps TRBD1 (5 bases). This CDR3 region has 14 residues. Trimming removed 1 base at V and 4 bases at J, with 13 bases between. Per germline, CDR1 DFQATT and CDR2 SNEGSKA (reference sequence). CDR3 bases: TGCAGTGCTAGAGTCGCAGGGCTACTCTATGGCTACACCTTC. This codes for CSARVAGLLYGYTF.

This sequence joins TRBV11-2 and TRBJ1-2; D unclear. V dropped 5 bases and J dropped 5 bases, with 12 bases sitting between them. Germline CDR1 reads SGHAT; CDR2 reads FQNNGV. CDR3 length: 13 residues. The CDR3 nucleotides read TGTGCCAGCAGCGGAGACTTGGGATATGGCTACACCTTC. This codes for CASSGDLGYGYTF.